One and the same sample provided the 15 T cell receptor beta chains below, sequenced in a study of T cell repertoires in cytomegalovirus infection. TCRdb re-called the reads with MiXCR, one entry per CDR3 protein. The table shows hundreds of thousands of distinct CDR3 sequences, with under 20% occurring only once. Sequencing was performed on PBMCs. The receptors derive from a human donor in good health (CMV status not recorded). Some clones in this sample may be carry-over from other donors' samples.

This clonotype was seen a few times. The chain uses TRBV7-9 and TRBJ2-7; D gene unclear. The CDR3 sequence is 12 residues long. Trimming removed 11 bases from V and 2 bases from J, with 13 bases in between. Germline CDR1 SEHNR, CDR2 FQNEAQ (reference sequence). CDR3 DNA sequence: TGTGCCGGAAGGACGTCAGCCTACGAGCAGTACTTC. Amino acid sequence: CAGRTSAYEQYF.

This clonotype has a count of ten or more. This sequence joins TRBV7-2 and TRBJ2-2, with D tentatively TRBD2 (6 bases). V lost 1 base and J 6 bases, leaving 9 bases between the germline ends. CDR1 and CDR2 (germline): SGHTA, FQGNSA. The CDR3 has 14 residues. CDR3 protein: CASSLDPGAGELFF. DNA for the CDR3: TGTGCCAGCAGCTTAGATCCGGGGGCCGGGGAGCTGTTTTTT.

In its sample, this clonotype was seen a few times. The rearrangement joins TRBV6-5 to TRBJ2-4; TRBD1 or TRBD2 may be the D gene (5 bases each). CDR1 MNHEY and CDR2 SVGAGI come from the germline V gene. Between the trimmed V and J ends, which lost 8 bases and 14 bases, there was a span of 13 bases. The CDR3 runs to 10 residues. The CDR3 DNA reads TGTGCCAGCCGAGGGACCTCGGAGTACTTC. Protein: CASRGTSEYF.

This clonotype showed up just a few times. CDR3 coding DNA: TGCAGTGCTAGAGGTCGGGGCCCGGGCCTGGGCTACACCTTC. Translated, it gives CSARGRGPGLGYTF. This chain joins TRBV20-1 and TRBJ1-2, with D perhaps matching TRBD1 (5 bases). V dropped 1 base and J dropped 8 bases, with 17 bases sitting between them. Germline V lookup: CDR1 DFQATT, CDR2 SNEGSKA (reference sequence). The CDR3 length is 14 residues.

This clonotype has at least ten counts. CDR3 DNA sequence: TGCGCCAGCAGCCAAGTGGATAGGGGCCTCAACTATGGCTACACCTTC. Its protein is CASSQVDRGLNYGYTF. The chain is built from TRBV4-3 and TRBJ1-2; a weak D match, TRBD1 (5 bases). Germline V gene sequence: CDR1 LGHNA, CDR2 YSLEER. V was cut by 1 base and J by 2 bases, with 14 bases left in between. CDR3 length: 16 residues.

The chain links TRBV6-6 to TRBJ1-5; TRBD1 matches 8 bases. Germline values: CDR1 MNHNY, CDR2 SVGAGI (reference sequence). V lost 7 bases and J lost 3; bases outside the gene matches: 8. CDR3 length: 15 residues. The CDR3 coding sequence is TGTGCCAGCACCAGGGGGCAGGGGGACAATCAGCCCCAGCATTTT. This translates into CASTRGQGDNQPQHF.

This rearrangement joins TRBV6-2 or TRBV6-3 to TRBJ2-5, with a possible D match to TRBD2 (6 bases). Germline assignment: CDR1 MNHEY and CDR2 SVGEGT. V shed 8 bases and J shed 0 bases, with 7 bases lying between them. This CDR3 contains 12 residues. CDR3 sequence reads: CASRDYQETQYF. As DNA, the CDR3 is TGTGCCAGCCGGGACTACCAAGAGACCCAGTACTTC.

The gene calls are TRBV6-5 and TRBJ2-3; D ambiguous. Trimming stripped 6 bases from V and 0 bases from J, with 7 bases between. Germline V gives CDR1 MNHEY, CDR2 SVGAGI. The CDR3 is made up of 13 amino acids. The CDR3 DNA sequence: TGTGCCAGCAGGAAAACTAGCACAGATACGCAGTATTTT. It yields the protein CASRKTSTDTQYF.

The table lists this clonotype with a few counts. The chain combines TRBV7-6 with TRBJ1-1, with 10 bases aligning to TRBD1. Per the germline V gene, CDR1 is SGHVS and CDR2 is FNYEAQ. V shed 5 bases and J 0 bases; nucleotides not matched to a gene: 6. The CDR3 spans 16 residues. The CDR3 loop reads CASSLDRGPMNTEAFF. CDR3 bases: TGTGCCAGCAGCCTAGACAGGGGGCCCATGAACACTGAAGCTTTCTTT.

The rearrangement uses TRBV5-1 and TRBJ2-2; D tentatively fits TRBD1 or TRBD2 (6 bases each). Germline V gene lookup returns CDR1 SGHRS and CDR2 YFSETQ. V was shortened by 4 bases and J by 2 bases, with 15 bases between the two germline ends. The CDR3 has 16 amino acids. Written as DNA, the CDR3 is TGCGCCAGCAGCCCAACCGCGGGACAAAACACCGGGGAGCTGTTTTTT. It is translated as CASSPTAGQNTGELFF. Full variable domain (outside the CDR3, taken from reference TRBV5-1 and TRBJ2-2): KAGVTQTPRYLIKTRGQQVTLSCSPISGHRSVSWYQQTPGQGLQFLFEYFSETQRNKGNFPGRFSGRQFSNSRSEMNVSTLELGDSALYLCASSPTAGQNTGELFFGEGSRLTVL.

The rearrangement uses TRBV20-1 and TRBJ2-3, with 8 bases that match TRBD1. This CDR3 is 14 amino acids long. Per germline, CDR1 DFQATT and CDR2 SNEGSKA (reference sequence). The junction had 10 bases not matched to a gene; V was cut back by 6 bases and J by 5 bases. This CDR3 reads CSALDRVSGDTQYF. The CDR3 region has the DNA TGCAGTGCCCTGGACAGGGTCAGCGGAGATACGCAGTATTTT.

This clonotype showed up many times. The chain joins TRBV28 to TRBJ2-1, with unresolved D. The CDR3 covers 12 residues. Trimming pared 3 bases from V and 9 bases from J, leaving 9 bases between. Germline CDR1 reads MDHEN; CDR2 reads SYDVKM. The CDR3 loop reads CASSLSGPEQFF. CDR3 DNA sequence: TGTGCCAGCAGTTTGTCAGGACCTGAGCAGTTCTTC.

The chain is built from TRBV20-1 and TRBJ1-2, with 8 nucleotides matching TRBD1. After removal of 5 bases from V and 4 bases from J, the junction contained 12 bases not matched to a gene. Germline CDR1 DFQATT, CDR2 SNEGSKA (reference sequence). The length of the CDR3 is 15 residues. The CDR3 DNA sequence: TGCAGTGCTTCCGCACAGGGGGGTAGGGCCTATGGCTACACCTTC. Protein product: CSASAQGGRAYGYTF.

The chain's CDR3 is CATATGNALYEQYF. DNA of the CDR3: TGTGCCACCGCGACAGGGAATGCCCTCTACGAGCAGTACTTC. V is TRBV28 and J is TRBJ2-7; TRBD1 aligns across 7 bases. The CDR3 runs to 14 residues. Looked up from germline, CDR1 is MDHEN and CDR2 is SYDVKM. The ends lost 10 bases at V and 3 bases at J; junction bases unmatched: 12.

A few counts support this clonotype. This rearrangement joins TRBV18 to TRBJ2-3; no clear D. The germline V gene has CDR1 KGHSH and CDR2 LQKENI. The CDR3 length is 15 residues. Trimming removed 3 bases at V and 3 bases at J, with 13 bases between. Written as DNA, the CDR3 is TGTGCCAGCTCACCGAACTCCATGGTGACAGATACGCAGTATTTT. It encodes CASSPNSMVTDTQYF.